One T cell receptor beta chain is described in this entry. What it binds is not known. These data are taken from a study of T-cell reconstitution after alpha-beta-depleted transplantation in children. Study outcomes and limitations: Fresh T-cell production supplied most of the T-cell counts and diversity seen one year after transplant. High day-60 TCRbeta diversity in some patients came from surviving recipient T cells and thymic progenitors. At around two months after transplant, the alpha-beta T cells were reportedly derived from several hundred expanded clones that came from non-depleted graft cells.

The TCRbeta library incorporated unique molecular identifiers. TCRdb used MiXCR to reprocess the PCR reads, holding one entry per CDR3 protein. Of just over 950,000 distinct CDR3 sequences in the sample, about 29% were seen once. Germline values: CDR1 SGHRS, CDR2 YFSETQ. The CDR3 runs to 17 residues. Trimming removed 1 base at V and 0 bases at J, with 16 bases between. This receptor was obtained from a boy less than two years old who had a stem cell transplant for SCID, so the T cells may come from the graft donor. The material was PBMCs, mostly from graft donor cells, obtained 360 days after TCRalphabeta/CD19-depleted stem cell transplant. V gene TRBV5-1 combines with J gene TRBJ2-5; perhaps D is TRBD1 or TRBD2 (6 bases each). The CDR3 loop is CASSLLVGGLYQETQYF. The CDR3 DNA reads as TGCGCCAGCAGCTTGTTGGTCGGGGGCCTGTACCAAGAGACCCAGTACTTC.